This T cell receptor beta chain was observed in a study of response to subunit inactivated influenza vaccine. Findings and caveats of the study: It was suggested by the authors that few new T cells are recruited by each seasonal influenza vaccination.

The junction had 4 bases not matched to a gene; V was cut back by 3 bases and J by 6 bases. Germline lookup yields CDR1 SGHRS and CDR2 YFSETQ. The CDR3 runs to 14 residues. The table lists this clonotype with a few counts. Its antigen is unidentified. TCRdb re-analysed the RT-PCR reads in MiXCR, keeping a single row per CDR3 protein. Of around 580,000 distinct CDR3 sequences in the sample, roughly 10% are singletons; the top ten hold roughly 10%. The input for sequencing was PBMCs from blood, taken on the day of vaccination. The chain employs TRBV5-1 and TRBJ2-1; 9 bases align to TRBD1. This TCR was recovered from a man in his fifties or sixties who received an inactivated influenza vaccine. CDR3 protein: CASSYLTGGNEQFF. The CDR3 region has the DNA TGCGCCAGCAGCTACCTGACAGGGGGCAATGAGCAGTTCTTC.